These 5 T cell receptor beta chains were sequenced from one sample in a study of blood T cell repertoires in COVID-19. TCRdb's table, derived via immunoSEQ multiplex PCR, lists solely in-frame clones and lacks some. Of around 370,000 clones listed, about 90% are singletons. The sample comprised peripheral blood. The origin of the receptors is a man aged 18 to 35 with active or convalescent COVID-19.

The gene calls are TRBV12-1 and TRBJ1-5; no check of the table's D call, TRBD1, against the DNA was made. TRBV12-1 is a listed pseudogene. This CDR3 has 14 amino acids. CDR3 DNA sequence: TGTGCCAACAATCCAGGGCCGCGCGATCAGCCCCAGCATTTT. It encodes CANNPGPRDQPQHF.

This clone turned up a few times. This chain connects TRBV7-2 to TRBJ1-2; the D is unclear. The CDR3 runs 14 residues. Germline V gene lookup returns CDR1 SGHTA and CDR2 FQGNSA. V shed 4 bases and J shed 3 bases, with 12 bases lying between them. In DNA, the CDR3 is TGTGCCAGCAGCTCGGCCCCCCGGGACTATGGCTACACCTTC. Protein: CASSSAPRDYGYTF.

The chain links TRBV5-4 to TRBJ2-1, with TRBD2 matching over 8 bases. The germline gives CDR1 SGHNT, CDR2 YYREEE (reference sequence). Trimming removed 4 bases from V and 4 bases from J; junction bases left unmatched: 7. There are 15 residues in the CDR3. The CDR3 DNA is TGTGCCAGCAGCAGTAGCGGGACCCTTTACAATGAGCAGTTCTTC. This sequence encodes CASSSSGTLYNEQFF.

The V call is TRBV2, the J call TRBJ2-1; D is uncertain. Germline V CDR1 and CDR2: SNHLY, FYNNEI. CDR3 size: 10 residues. The V end was cut by 9 bases, the J end by 5 bases, with 5 bases between. The CDR3 region is CARHNNEQFF. CDR3 nucleotide sequence: TGTGCCAGACATAACAATGAGCAGTTCTTC.

This clone has just a few counts. This chain joins TRBV6-2 or TRBV6-3 and TRBJ1-5, with D perhaps TRBD1 (6 bases). CDR1 and CDR2 from the germline V gene are MNHEY and SVGEGT. CDR3 length equals 14 residues. The V end lost 1 base, the J end lost 3 bases, and 7 bases lay between the germline ends. The CDR3 spells CASSYWDNNQPQHF. CDR3 nucleotides: TGTGCCAGCAGTTACTGGGACAACAATCAGCCCCAGCATTTT.